Listed here are 10 T cell receptor beta chains from one sample, sequenced in a study of chemoradiotherapy in HPV16-positive cancers. Data came from immunoSEQ multiplex PCR; TCRdb stores just in-frame clones and leaves some out. This table holds some 16,000 clones, around 80% found once. The sample was taken from a patient who underwent chemoradiotherapy. All receptors come from a human donor with HPV-associated anogenital cancer.

This rearrangement joins TRBV19 to TRBJ1-2; D may be TRBD1 (5 bases). Germline V lookup: CDR1 LNHDA, CDR2 SQIVND (reference sequence). The CDR3 is made up of 12 amino acids. V lost 5 bases, J lost 8 bases, and 12 bases lay in between. CDR3 in DNA: TGTGCCAGTAGTCGGGCCTCAGGGGGCTACACCTTC. Its protein is CASSRASGGYTF. Together with reference TRBV19 and TRBJ1-2, the CDR3 gives the full variable domain: DGGITQSPKYLFRKEGQNVTLSCEQNLNHDAMYWYRQDPGQGLRLIYYSQIVNDFQKGDIAEGYSVSREKKESFPLTVTSAQKNPTAFYLCASSRASGGYTFGSGTRLTVV.

The J gene is TRBJ1-2, the V gene TRBV30; maybe TRBD1 (5 bases). In germline, CDR1 is GTSNPN, CDR2 SVGIG (reference sequence). The CDR3 consists of 12 residues. The DNA for the CDR3 is TGTGCTTCAGGGAGGGATAGCTATGGCTACACCTTC. Translated, it gives CASGRDSYGYTF.

This clone was counted a single time. CDR3 in DNA: TGTGCCAGCAGTTATCCGAGTGTGGACAAAGGATATGGCTACACCTTC. This sequence encodes CASSYPSVDKGYGYTF. V is TRBV7-9 and J is TRBJ1-2, with D perhaps matching TRBD1 (5 bases). The CDR3 contains 16 residues. Germline V lookup: CDR1 SEHNR, CDR2 FQNEAQ (reference sequence). The V and J ends lost 6 bases and 5 bases respectively, with 22 bases between them.

V is TRBV19 and J is TRBJ2-7, with unresolved D. The germline CDR1 and CDR2 sequences are LNHDA and SQIVND (reference sequence). Trimming stripped 4 bases from V and 6 bases from J, with 10 bases between. This CDR3 contains 12 residues. The CDR3 loop is CASSTSRFEQYF. The CDR3 DNA follows: TGTGCCAGTAGTACGTCCAGGTTCGAGCAGTACTTC.

Written as DNA, the CDR3 is TGCGCCAGCAGCTTGGGGATCCAGGGGGATTCTCGGGAGCAGTACTTC. Protein sequence: CASSLGIQGDSREQYF. This chain uses TRBV5-1 with TRBJ2-7; 7 bases agree with TRBD1. This CDR3 region has 16 residues. The junction had 13 bases not matched to a gene; V was cut back by 0 bases and J by 7 bases. The germline CDR1 and CDR2 sequences are SGHRS and YFSETQ.

This clone was recorded once. The chain has TRBV19 and TRBJ2-7; 8 positions agree with TRBD1. Germline CDR1 LNHDA, CDR2 SQIVND (reference sequence). V was clipped by 2 bases and J by 2 bases; unmatched bases: 5. This CDR3 has 15 amino acids. CDR3 bases: TGTGCCAGTAGTATAATGGGACAGGCGACCTACGAGCAGTACTTC. It codes for CASSIMGQATYEQYF.

The rearrangement links TRBV7-9 to TRBJ2-1; TRBD2 matches at 9 bases. V shed 5 bases, J shed 8 bases, and the junction held 10 bases outside the gene matches. CDR1 is SEHNR and CDR2 is FQNEAQ in the germline V gene (reference sequence). This CDR3 is 15 amino acids long. Here the CDR3 DNA reads TGTGCCAGCAGCGTCTCGCAGCGGGGGGTTGATGAGCAGTTCTTC. Translation: CASSVSQRGVDEQFF. The full variable domain, in which reference TRBV7-9 and TRBJ2-1 provide the parts outside the CDR3, is DTGVSQNPRHKITKRGQNVTFRCDPISEHNRLYWYRQTLGQGPEFLTYFQNEAQLEKSRLLSDRFSAERPKGSFSTLEIQRTEQGDSAMYLCASSVSQRGVDEQFFGPGTRLTVL.

V usage is TRBV2 and J usage is TRBJ1-1, with no clear D. This CDR3 spans 13 amino acids. Germline V gene data show CDR1 as SNHLY and CDR2 as FYNNEI. Trimming cost V 4 bases and J 1 base, with 7 bases left between them. The DNA for the CDR3 is TGTGCCAGCAGTGCGATACAGAACACTGAAGCTTTCTTT. It translates to CASSAIQNTEAFF.

The chain links TRBV2 to TRBJ1-5, with D hard to call. CDR3 length: 13 residues. Germline CDR1 and CDR2: SNHLY and FYNNEI. V lost 3 bases and J lost 1, with 4 bases in between. CDR3 coding DNA: TGTGCCAGCAGTGACGGCAGCAATCAGCCCCAGCATTTT. This translates into CASSDGSNQPQHF.

The gene calls are TRBV15 and TRBJ2-5; weak D call: TRBD2 (6 bases). CDR1 is LNHNV and CDR2 is YYDKDF in the germline V gene (reference sequence). V was cut by 3 bases and J by 3 bases, with 17 bases left in between. This CDR3 comprises 16 residues. The CDR3 loop is CATSSGVGGWEETQYF. CDR3 in DNA: TGTGCCACCAGCAGTGGGGTGGGAGGATGGGAAGAGACCCAGTACTTC.